A selection of T cell receptor beta chains follows, all from one sample in a study of CD8 T cells in Susac syndrome. TCRdb itself ran the immunoSEQ multiplex PCR reads through MiXCR, one entry per CDR3 protein. The data hold approximately 180,000 distinct CDR3 sequences, with 90% to 96% observed a single time. The sequenced sample consisted of CD4+ T cells from PBMCs. Source of these receptors: a human donor with multiple sclerosis. Both conserved end residues are part of each CDR3. The D gene is left open where the match is weak. The size field is filled for only some rows; it gives once, few, many or a size class.

J gene | V gene | D gene | clone size | CDR3 protein | CDR3 DNA
TRBJ1-2 | TRBV20-1 | NA | NA | CSALGAPDGYTF | TGCAGTGCTTTAGGGGCCCCTGATGGCTACACCTTC
TRBJ2-5 | TRBV7-6 | NA | NA | CASSLGQAGAQETQYF | TGTGCCAGCAGCTTAGGTCAGGCGGGGGCCCAAGAGACCCAGTACTTC
TRBJ2-1 | TRBV30 | NA | once | CAWSGGPSYNEQFF | TGTGCCTGGAGTGGCGGGCCGTCGTACAATGAGCAGTTCTTC
TRBJ1-3 | TRBV11-2 | NA | NA | CASSLQGDAGNTIYF | TGTGCCAGCAGCTTACAGGGAGATGCTGGAAACACCATATATTTT
TRBJ1-2 | TRBV12-3/TRBV12-4 | TRBD1 | once | CASSSTGDAQFYGYTF | TGTGCCAGCAGCTCGACAGGGGACGCGCAATTCTATGGCTACACCTTC
TRBJ1-2 | TRBV30 | TRBD1 | NA | CAWILGQRYGYTF | TGTGCCTGGATTTTGGGACAGCGCTATGGCTACACCTTC
TRBJ1-1 | TRBV9 | NA | NA | CASSVQWDTEAFF | TGTGCCAGCAGCGTACAATGGGACACTGAAGCTTTCTTT
TRBJ1-1 | TRBV2 | NA | NA | CASSEWRTEAFF | TGTGCCAGCAGTGAATGGAGGACCGAAGCTTTCTTT
TRBJ2-2 | TRBV6-5 | NA | once | CASSHTPTGELFF | TGTGCCAGCAGCCACACCCCCACCGGGGAGCTGTTTTTT
TRBJ2-1 | TRBV9 | NA | NA | CASSVEGSHGGDEQFF | TGTGCCAGCAGCGTAGAGGGCTCCCATGGCGGCGATGAGCAGTTCTTC
TRBJ1-2 | TRBV7-9 | NA | NA | CASSVDLDYGYTF | TGTGCCAGCAGCGTAGATCTGGACTATGGCTACACCTTC
TRBJ1-3 | TRBV20-1 | NA | NA | CSATQTGNTIYF | TGCAGTGCTACCCAAACTGGAAACACCATATATTTT
TRBJ2-3 | TRBV20-1 | TRBD1 | NA | CSATGQGGRTDTQYF | TGCAGTGCAACGGGACAGGGTGGCCGCACAGATACGCAGTATTTT
TRBJ1-1 | TRBV6-6 | NA | NA | CASSYSRQGMTEAFF | TGTGCCAGCAGTTACTCGAGGCAGGGAATGACTGAAGCTTTCTTT
TRBJ1-2 | TRBV20-1 | TRBD1 | NA | CSAGTWDRQGYTF | TGCAGTGCTGGGACTTGGGACAGGCAAGGCTACACCTTC
TRBJ2-6 | TRBV27 | NA | NA | CASSLLLTGTGANVLTF | TGTGCCAGCAGTTTGCTACTAACAGGGACTGGGGCCAACGTCCTGACTTTC
TRBJ2-7 | TRBV12-3/TRBV12-4 | TRBD1 | once | CASSVFGQAYYEQYF | TGTGCCAGCAGCGTCTTTGGACAGGCCTACTACGAGCAGTACTTC